The T cell receptor (beta chain) under discussion was sequenced for a study of T cells in Graves' hyperthyroidism and ophthalmopathy. An absence of ophthalmopathy progression within 18 months meant stable Graves' hyperthyroidism. The source of the PBMCs was around 9 ml of fresh peripheral blood. The CDR3 contains 15 residues. Germline V CDR1 and CDR2: SGHAT, FQNNGV. Trimming removed 6 bases from V and 2 bases from J; junction bases left unmatched: 6. There were TCR beta CDR3 regions amplified from RNA transcripts. The HTBI set primed first-round TCR CDR3 RT-PCR. MiXCR, run by TCRdb on the multiplex PCR reads, gives a single entry per CDR3 protein. The sample gives a few hundred thousand distinct CDR3 sequences, about a fifth of which show up once; about 3.7% is in the top ten.

This chain uses TRBV11-2 with TRBJ1-5, with 8 bases fitting TRBD1. The clonotype originates from a woman aged 18-29 years with Graves' hyperthyroidism. The sample was blood. The CDR3 is CASSRTGTRNQPQHF. The CDR3 bases are TGTGCCAGCAGTCGGACAGGGACTCGCAATCAGCCCCAGCATTTT. The whole variable domain, filled in from reference TRBV11-2 and TRBJ1-5, reads EAGVAQSPRYKIIEKRQSVAFWCNPISGHATLYWYQQILGQGPKLLIQFQNNGVVDDSQLPKDRFSAERLKGVDSTLKIQPAKLEDSAVYLCASSRTGTRNQPQHFGDGTRLSIL.